Below are 5 T cell receptor beta chains sequenced from a single sample in a study of control samples from healthy donors and cancer patients. The repertoire was sequenced with immunoSEQ multiplex PCR; TCRdb's copy has only in-frame clones and lacks some. The sample has under 150,000 clones, around nine tenths seen once. The sequenced sample consisted of blood. The receptors shown here come from a man in his forties or fifties in good health.

The gene calls are TRBV6-6 and TRBJ1-6, with 7 bases aligning to TRBD1. V gave up 10 bases and J gave up 8 bases; unmatched junction bases: 11. Germline loops: CDR1 MNHNY, CDR2 SVGAGI (reference sequence). CDR3 length: 14 amino acids. CDR3 sequence (DNA): TGTGCCATCCCGAGCGGGACAGCCGATTCACCCCTCCACTTT. It translates to CAIPSGTADSPLHF.

This clone appeared a few times. The V gene is TRBV11-3, the J gene TRBJ2-7, with D possibly matching TRBD2 (6 bases). Germline CDR1 reads SGHNT; CDR2 reads YENEEA. V was trimmed by 5 bases and J by 6 bases, leaving 14 bases between them. The CDR3 has 13 residues. CDR3 bases: TGTGCCAGCAGCGGATACGGGGGTCCCGAGCAGTACTTC. Its translation is CASSGYGGPEQYF. Full variable domain (outside the CDR3, taken from reference TRBV11-3 and TRBJ2-7): EAGVVQSPRYKIIEKKQPVAFWCNPISGHNTLYWYLQNLGQGPELLIRYENEEAVDDSQLPKDRFSAERLKGVDSTLKIQPAELGDSAVYLCASSGYGGPEQYFGPGTRLTVT.

This chain uses TRBV9 with TRBJ2-7; 8 positions agree with TRBD1. The CDR3 loop spans 15 amino acids. Germline CDR1 and CDR2: SGDLS and YYNGEE. The junction had 8 bases not matched to a gene; V was cut back by 3 bases and J by 3 bases. The CDR3 reads CASSARDRGGYEQYF. CDR3 nucleotide sequence: TGTGCCAGCAGCGCCCGAGACAGGGGAGGCTACGAGCAGTACTTC.

The chain has TRBV19 and TRBJ1-6, with 7 bases aligning to TRBD1. V shed 7 bases and J 4 bases; nucleotides not matched to a gene: 4. Germline V gene data show CDR1 as LNHDA and CDR2 as SQIVND (reference sequence). CDR3 length equals 14 residues. CDR3 bases: TGTGCCAGTACCAAGACAGGGTATAATTCACCCCTCCACTTT. This encodes CASTKTGYNSPLHF.

The chain carries TRBV4-3 and TRBJ1-1; D gene uncertain. The CDR3 is 11 residues long. V lost 3 bases and J 11 bases, leaving 10 bases between the germline ends. The germline V gene has CDR1 LGHNA and CDR2 YSLEER. This CDR3 reads CASSHESLAFF. The CDR3 bases are TGCGCCAGCAGCCACGAATCCCTGGCTTTCTTT.